What follows describes a single T cell receptor (beta chain). The entry originates in a study of blood T cell repertoires in COVID-19. On the study more broadly: Specimens from acute and convalescent COVID-19 originated in the United States, Italy and Spain. In each case, the material was cDNA or gDNA derived from T cells, B-cell-depleted T cells, or PBMCs.

V gave up 2 bases and J gave up 3 bases; unmatched junction bases: 7. This CDR3 has 15 amino acids. Germline CDR1 is MGHRA and CDR2 is YSYEKL. How the authors handled the data: Using reference gene primer amplification, nucleated cell counts were estimated. Repertoires were generated with immunoSEQ multiplex PCR, while TCRdb's copy carries only in-frame clones and drops some. From that table come the V and J calls and clone size; the DNA was used to work out D and trimming. There are around 160,000 clones in the sample; about 90% occur only once, and approximately 3% lies in the top ten. The specimen sequenced was peripheral blood. The receptor was derived from a man between 60 and 75 years old with acute or convalescent COVID-19. The rearrangement links TRBV4-1 to TRBJ2-7; TRBD1 aligns across 7 bases. CDR3 DNA: TGCGCCAGCAGCCAACCGGGACAGAAGAACTACGAGCAGTACTTC. Residues: CASSQPGQKNYEQYF.